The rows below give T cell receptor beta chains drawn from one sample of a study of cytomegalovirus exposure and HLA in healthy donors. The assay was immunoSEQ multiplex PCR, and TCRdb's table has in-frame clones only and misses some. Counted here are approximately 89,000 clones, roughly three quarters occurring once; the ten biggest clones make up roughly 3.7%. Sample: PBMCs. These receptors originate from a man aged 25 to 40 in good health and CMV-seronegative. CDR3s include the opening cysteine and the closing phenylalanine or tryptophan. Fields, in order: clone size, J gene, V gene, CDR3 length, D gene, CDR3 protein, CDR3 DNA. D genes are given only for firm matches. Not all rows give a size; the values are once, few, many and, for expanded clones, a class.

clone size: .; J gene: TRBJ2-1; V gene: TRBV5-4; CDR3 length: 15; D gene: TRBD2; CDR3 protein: CASRSGGSSYNEQFF; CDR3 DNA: TGTGCCAGCAGGTCGGGGGGAAGCTCCTACAATGAGCAGTTCTTC
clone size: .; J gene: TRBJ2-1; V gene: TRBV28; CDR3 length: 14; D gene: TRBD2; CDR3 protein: CASGASGTYNEQFF; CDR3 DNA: TGTGCCAGTGGGGCCAGCGGGACTTACAATGAGCAGTTCTTC
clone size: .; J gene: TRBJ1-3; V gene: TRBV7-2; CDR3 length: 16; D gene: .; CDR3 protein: CASSSQEQASGNTIYF; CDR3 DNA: TGTGCCAGCAGCTCCCAGGAACAGGCTTCTGGAAACACCATATATTTT
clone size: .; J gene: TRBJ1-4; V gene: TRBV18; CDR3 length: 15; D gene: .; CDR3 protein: CASSPPETTNEKLFF; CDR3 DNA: TGTGCCAGCTCACCGCCAGAAACAACTAATGAAAAACTGTTTTTT
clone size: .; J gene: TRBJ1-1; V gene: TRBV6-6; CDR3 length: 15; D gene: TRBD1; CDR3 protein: CASSYVRGVDTEAFF; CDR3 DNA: TGTGCCAGCAGTTACGTCAGGGGGGTGGACACTGAAGCTTTCTTT
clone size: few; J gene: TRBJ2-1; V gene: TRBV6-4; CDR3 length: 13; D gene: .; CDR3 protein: CASSDSDNNEQFF; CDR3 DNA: TGTGCCAGCAGTGACTCGGACAACAATGAGCAGTTCTTC
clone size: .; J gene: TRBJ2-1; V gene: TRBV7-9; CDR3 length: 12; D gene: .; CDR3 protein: CASSLGPGEQFF; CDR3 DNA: TGTGCCAGCAGCTTAGGGCCGGGTGAGCAGTTCTTC
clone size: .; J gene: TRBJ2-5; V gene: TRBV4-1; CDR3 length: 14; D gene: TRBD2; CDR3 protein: CASSHPGLGEAQYF; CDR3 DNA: TGCGCCAGCAGCCACCCAGGACTAGGTGAGGCCCAGTACTTC
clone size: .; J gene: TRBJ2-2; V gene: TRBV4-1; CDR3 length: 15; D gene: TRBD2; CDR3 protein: CASSQDTPSGLGLFF; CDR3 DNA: TGCGCCAGCAGCCAAGATACCCCGTCGGGACTAGGGCTGTTTTTT
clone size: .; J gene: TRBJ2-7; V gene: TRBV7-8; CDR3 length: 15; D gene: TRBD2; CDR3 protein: CASSFWGGSGYEQYF; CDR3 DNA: TGTGCCAGCAGCTTTTGGGGAGGGAGCGGCTACGAGCAGTACTTC
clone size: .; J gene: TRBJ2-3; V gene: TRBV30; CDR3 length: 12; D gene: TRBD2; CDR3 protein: CAWSVLAGTQYF; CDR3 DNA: TGTGCCTGGAGCGTTTTAGCGGGAACGCAGTATTTT
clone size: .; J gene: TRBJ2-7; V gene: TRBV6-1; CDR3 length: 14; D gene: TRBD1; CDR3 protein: CASSATGGRYEQYF; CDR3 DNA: TGTGCCAGCAGTGCGACAGGGGGCCGGTACGAGCAGTACTTC
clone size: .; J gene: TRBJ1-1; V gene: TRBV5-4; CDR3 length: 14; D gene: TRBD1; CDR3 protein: CASSLNDGTGTSGF; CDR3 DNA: TGTGCCAGCAGCTTGAACGACGGGACAGGGACCTCGGGGTTT
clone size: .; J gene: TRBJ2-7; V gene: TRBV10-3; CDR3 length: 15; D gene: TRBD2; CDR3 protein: CAISSAGTSGSEQYF; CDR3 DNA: TGTGCCATCAGCTCGGCCGGGACTAGCGGGAGCGAGCAGTACTTC
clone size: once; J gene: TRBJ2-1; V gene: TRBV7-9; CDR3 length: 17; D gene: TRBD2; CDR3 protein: CASSFGLAGGPVNEQFF; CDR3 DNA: TGTGCCAGCAGCTTTGGACTAGCGGGGGGGCCAGTAAATGAGCAGTTCTTC
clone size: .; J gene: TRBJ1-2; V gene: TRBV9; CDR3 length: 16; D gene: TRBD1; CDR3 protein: CASSASRDRANYGYTF; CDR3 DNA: TGTGCCAGCAGCGCATCCCGGGACAGGGCTAACTATGGCTACACCTTC
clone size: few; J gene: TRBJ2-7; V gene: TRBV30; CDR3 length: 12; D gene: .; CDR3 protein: CAWIGGSYEQYF; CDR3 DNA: TGTGCCTGGATCGGGGGTTCCTACGAGCAGTACTTC
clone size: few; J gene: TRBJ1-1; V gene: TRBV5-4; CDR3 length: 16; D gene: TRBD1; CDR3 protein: CASSLGTGGGRTEAFF; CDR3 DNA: TGTGCCAGCAGCCTTGGAACAGGGGGCGGTCGTACTGAAGCTTTCTTT
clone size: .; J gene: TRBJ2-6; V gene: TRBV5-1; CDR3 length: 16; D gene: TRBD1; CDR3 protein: CASSNKDRSGANVLTF; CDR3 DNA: TGCGCCAGCAGCAACAAGGACAGGTCTGGGGCCAACGTCCTGACTTTC
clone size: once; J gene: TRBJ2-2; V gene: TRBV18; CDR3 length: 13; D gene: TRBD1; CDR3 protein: CASDRAGTGELFF; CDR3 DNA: TGTGCCAGCGACAGGGCAGGCACCGGGGAGCTGTTTTTT
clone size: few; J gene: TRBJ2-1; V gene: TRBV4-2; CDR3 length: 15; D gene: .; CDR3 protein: CASSLTGVPNNEQFF; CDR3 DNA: TGTGCCAGCAGCCTTACGGGGGTACCAAACAATGAGCAGTTCTTC
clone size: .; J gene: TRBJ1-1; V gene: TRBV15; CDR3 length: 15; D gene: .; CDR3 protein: CATSSLNPNQVRAFF; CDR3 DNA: TGTGCCACCAGCAGCCTAAACCCCAATCAGGTACGAGCTTTCTTT
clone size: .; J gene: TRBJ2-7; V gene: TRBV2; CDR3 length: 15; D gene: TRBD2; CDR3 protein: CASSGGLAGKYEQYF; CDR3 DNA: TGTGCCAGCAGTGGGGGACTAGCGGGGAAGTATGAGCAGTACTTC
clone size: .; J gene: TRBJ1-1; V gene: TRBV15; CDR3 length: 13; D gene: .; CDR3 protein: CATGKDSYTEAFF; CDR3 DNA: TGTGCCACCGGAAAGGACAGTTACACTGAAGCTTTCTTT
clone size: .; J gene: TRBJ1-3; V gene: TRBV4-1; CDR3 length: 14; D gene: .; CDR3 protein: CASSTDRSGNTIYF; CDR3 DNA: TGCGCCAGCAGTACCGACAGATCCGGAAACACCATATATTTT
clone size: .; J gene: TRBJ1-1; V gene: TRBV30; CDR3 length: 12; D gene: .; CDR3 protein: CAWSRGATEAFF; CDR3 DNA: TGTGCCTGGAGTAGGGGCGCCACTGAAGCTTTCTTT
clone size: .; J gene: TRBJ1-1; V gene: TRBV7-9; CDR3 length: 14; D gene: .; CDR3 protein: CASSQRGGVAEAFF; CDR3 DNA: TGTGCCAGCAGCCAGCGAGGAGGGGTTGCTGAAGCTTTCTTT
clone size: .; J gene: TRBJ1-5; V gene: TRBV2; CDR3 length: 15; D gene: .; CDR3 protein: CASGQEGGSNQPQHF; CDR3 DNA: TGTGCCAGCGGACAAGAGGGAGGGAGCAATCAGCCCCAGCATTTT
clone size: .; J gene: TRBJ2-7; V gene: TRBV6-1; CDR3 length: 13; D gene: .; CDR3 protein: CASTPGASYEQYF; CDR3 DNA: TGTGCCAGCACCCCCGGAGCGTCCTACGAGCAGTACTTC
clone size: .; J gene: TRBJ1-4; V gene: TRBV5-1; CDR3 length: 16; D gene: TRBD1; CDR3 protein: CASSPLRQGASEKLFF; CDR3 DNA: TGCGCCAGCAGCCCCCTTCGACAGGGGGCTAGCGAAAAACTGTTTTTT
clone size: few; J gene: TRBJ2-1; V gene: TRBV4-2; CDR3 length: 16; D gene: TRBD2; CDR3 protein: CASSQQVAGNYNEQFF; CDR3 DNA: TGTGCCAGCAGCCAACAGGTAGCGGGTAACTACAATGAGCAGTTCTTC
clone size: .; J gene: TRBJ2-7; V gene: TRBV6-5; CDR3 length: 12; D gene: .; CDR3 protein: CASRSGTNEQYF; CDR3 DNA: TGTGCCAGCAGATCCGGGACAAACGAGCAGTACTTC
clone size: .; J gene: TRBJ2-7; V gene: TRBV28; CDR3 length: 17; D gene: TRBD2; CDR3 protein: CASTSGIAGVSFYEQYF; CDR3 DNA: TGTGCCAGCACCTCAGGGATAGCGGGGGTTTCCTTCTACGAGCAGTACTTC
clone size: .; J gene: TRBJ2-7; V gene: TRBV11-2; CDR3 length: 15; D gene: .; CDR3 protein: CASSSSEGRGHEQYF; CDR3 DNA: TGTGCCAGCAGCTCGTCGGAGGGGCGCGGGCACGAGCAGTACTTC
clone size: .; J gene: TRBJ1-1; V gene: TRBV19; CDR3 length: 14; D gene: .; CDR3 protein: CASSIGFGGTEAFF; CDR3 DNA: TGTGCCAGTAGTATAGGATTCGGGGGCACTGAAGCTTTCTTT
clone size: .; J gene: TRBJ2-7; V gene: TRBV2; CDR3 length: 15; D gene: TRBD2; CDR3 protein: CASRLTSGRSYEQYF; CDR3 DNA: TGTGCCAGCAGGTTGACTAGCGGGAGGTCCTACGAGCAGTACTTC